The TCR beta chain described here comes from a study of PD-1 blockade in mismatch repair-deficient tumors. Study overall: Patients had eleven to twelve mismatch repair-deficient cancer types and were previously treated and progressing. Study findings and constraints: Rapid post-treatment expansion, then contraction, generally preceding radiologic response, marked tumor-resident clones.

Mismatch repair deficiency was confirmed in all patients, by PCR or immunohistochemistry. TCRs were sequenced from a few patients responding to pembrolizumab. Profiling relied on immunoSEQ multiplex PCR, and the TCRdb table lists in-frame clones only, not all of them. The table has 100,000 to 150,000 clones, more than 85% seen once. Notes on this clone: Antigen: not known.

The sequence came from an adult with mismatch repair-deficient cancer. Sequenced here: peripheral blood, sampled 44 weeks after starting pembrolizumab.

The CDR3 bases are TGTGCCAGCAGGGGACACATAAACTATGGCTACACCTTC. Its translation: CASRGHINYGYTF. The chain links TRBV7-9 to TRBJ1-2, with D possibly TRBD1 on 6 matching bases. Germline CDR1 SEHNR, CDR2 FQNEAQ (reference sequence). CDR3 length equals 13 residues. Trimming pared 6 bases from V and 2 bases from J, leaving 10 bases between.